This T cell receptor (beta chain) is from a study of blood T cell repertoires in COVID-19. In the study overall: Researchers got acute and convalescent COVID-19 samples from the United States, Italy and Spain. PBMCs, B-cell-depleted T cells, or T cells provided the cDNA or gDNA that made up the material.

The CDR3 covers 14 residues. Germline V lookup: CDR1 SEHNR, CDR2 FQNEAQ (reference sequence). Trimming took off 4 bases at V and 2 bases at J, with 9 bases between the two ends. Authors' processing steps: Estimated nucleated cell counts came from reference gene primer amplification. Some clones are missing from TCRdb's copy, which holds only in-frame ones; the method was immunoSEQ multiplex PCR. V, J and clone size were drawn from that table, and D and trimming were deduced from the DNA. The data hold 300,000 or so clones, with 75% to 90% observed a single time. This receptor was taken from a woman in her 40s with acute or convalescent COVID-19. Sample: peripheral blood. The genes are TRBV7-9 and TRBJ1-5; D is ambiguous. CDR3 region: CASSSNRGNQPQHF. The CDR3 bases are TGTGCCAGCAGCTCAAACAGAGGCAATCAGCCCCAGCATTTT.